This T cell receptor beta chain is from a study of cytomegalovirus exposure and HLA in healthy donors. From germline, CDR1 is SGHTA and CDR2 FQGTGA. Trimming took 5 bases from V and 0 from J, leaving 17 bases between them. This CDR3 spans 18 amino acids. PCR employed 60 Vbeta and 13 Jbeta primers. Using immunoSEQ multiplex PCR, the repertoire was profiled, and TCRdb retains in-frame clones only, with some absent. The sample gives about 130,000 clones, 84% of which show up once; roughly 2.6% is in the top ten. The chain joins TRBV7-3 to TRBJ2-6, with a weak D call TRBD2 (7 bases). This TCR was recovered from a middle-aged man in good health and CMV-seronegative. The sample comprised PBMCs. Here the CDR3 DNA reads TGTGCCAGCAGCCCCCTAGGGGGGGATAGCTCTGGGGCCAACGTCCTGACTTTC. Translating gives CASSPLGGDSSGANVLTF.